This T cell receptor (beta chain) was recovered during a study of cytomegalovirus exposure and HLA in healthy donors. Study-wide points: It was fewer than 200 TCR beta chains that were listed as cytomegalovirus-associated. In vitro checks showed that a few CMV-associated chains really do target CMV antigens. Diagnosis of cytomegalovirus status made by the classifier reportedly showed high specificity and sensitivity.

Germline V gives CDR1 SQVTM, CDR2 ANQGSEA. V trimming: 7 bases; J trimming: 9 bases; junction bases outside the gene matches: 11. This CDR3 is 14 amino acids long. The protocol was immunoSEQ multiplex PCR, while the TCRdb copy is restricted to in-frame clones and leaves out a portion. The table has 150,000 to 200,000 clones, 90% to 97% seen once. As to this clone: Its antigen is as yet unknown.

The 120-subject validation cohort, separate from the approximately 670-subject first cohort, included the donors. This receptor was obtained from a woman younger than 35 in good health and CMV-seronegative. This sequence joins TRBV29-1 and TRBJ2-7; 14 nucleotides align to TRBD2. What was sequenced was PBMCs. The CDR3 loop reads CSASSGTSGGTQYF. In DNA, the CDR3 is TGCAGCGCCTCGTCCGGGACTAGCGGGGGCACGCAGTACTTC.